These 15 T cell receptor beta chains were sequenced from one sample in a study of early T cells in non-severe SARS-CoV-2 infection. From the 5' RACE reads, TCRdb called clonotypes with MiXCR, one entry per CDR3 protein. The data hold more than 70,000 distinct CDR3 sequences, with roughly 15% observed a single time. Material: whole blood. These TCRs come from an adult who was a healthcare worker with PCR-confirmed SARS-CoV-2 infection or an uninfected control (not recorded which).

The chain uses TRBV10-3 and TRBJ2-3; possibly TRBD2 for D (6 bases). V was pared by 5 bases and J by 3 bases, with 18 bases between. Germline V gene lookup returns CDR1 ENHRY and CDR2 SYGVKD. The CDR3 contains 16 residues. Here the CDR3 reads CAISPNRGTATDTQYF. CDR3 bases: TGTGCCATCAGTCCCAACCGGGGGACGGCGACAGATACGCAGTATTTT.

CDR3 coding DNA: TGTGCCTGGAGGAGGGACAGCAAAAATTCACCCCTCCACTTT. It is translated as CAWRRDSKNSPLHF. The rearrangement links TRBV30 to TRBJ1-6, with TRBD1 matching 7 bases. The CDR3 length is 14 residues. Germline V lookup: CDR1 GTSNPN, CDR2 SVGIG (reference sequence). V gave up 3 bases and J gave up 7 bases; unmatched junction bases: 6. The entire variable domain, with the rest obtained from reference TRBV30 and TRBJ1-6, is as follows: SQTIHQWPATLVQPVGSPLSLECTVEGTSNPNLYWYRQAAGRGLQLLFYSVGIGQISSEVPQNLSASRPQDRQFILSSKKLLLSDSGFYLCAWRRDSKNSPLHFGNGTRLTVT.

This chain uses TRBV28 with TRBJ2-1; D remains unclear. The CDR3 has 12 amino acids. From germline, CDR1 is MDHEN and CDR2 SYDVKM. The V end was cut by 6 bases, the J end by 7 bases, with 10 bases between. CDR3: CASSSQWNEQFF. The CDR3 nucleotides are TGTGCCAGCAGCTCCCAGTGGAATGAGCAGTTCTTC.

This clonotype has at least ten counts. The chain employs TRBV6-2 or TRBV6-3 and TRBJ1-2, with TRBD1 matching 8 bases. The V gene end was trimmed by 7 bases and the J gene end by 6 bases; junction bases not matched to a gene: 10. This CDR3 is 14 amino acids long. CDR1 MNHEY and CDR2 SVGEGT come from the germline V gene. CDR3 amino acids: CASTTPGRGHGYTF. In nucleotides, the CDR3 is TGTGCCAGCACCACCCCAGGCAGGGGGCATGGCTACACCTTC.

The chain employs TRBV29-1 and TRBJ2-7, with D unclear. Looked up from germline, CDR1 is SQVTM and CDR2 is ANQGSEA. V was shortened by 5 bases and J by 2 bases, with 7 bases between the two germline ends. CDR3 size: 11 residues. CDR3 amino acids: CSVIDPYEQYF. The CDR3, as DNA: TGCAGCGTTATTGATCCCTACGAGCAGTACTTC.

Details on this clonotype: A junction end diverges from the germline sequence, so it may reflect a read error. V gene TRBV14 combines with J gene TRBJ1-2, with 7 positions matching TRBD1. Germline CDR1 reads SGHDN; CDR2 reads FVKESK. The CDR3 length is 13 residues. CDR3 amino acids: CASTPPPGTAKSF. The CDR3 DNA follows: TGTGCCAGCACCCCCCCCCCGGGGACAGCCAAAAGCTTC.

The rearrangement uses TRBV27 and TRBJ1-2; the D gene is possibly TRBD1 (5 bases). Trimming pared 5 bases from V and 11 bases from J, leaving 18 bases between. The CDR3 is 13 amino acids. Germline-derived CDR1 and CDR2 are MNHEY and SMNVEV (reference sequence). The CDR3 DNA reads TGTGCCAGCAGTACAAGCCTAAGGGGATCATACACCTTC. Residues: CASSTSLRGSYTF.

This clonotype has more than one count but fewer than ten. The V gene is TRBV29-1, the J gene TRBJ2-7; 10 bases are shared with TRBD1. The CDR3 covers 13 residues. Per germline, CDR1 SQVTM and CDR2 ANQGSEA. V was pared by 7 bases and J by 2 bases, with 5 bases of the junction left unmatched. CDR3 sequence (DNA): TGCAGCGGCGGACAGGGGGTACCCTACGAGCAGTACTTC. As protein: CSGGQGVPYEQYF.

At least ten counts were recorded for this clonotype. The gene calls are TRBV30 and TRBJ2-3, with D uncertain. Germline CDR1 reads GTSNPN; CDR2 reads SVGIG (reference sequence). The germline V and J ends were trimmed by 4 bases and 5 bases, with 10 bases remaining between them. This CDR3 spans 12 amino acids. The CDR3 here is CAWIREGDTQYF. The DNA of the CDR3 is TGTGCCTGGATTAGGGAAGGAGATACGCAGTATTTT. The variable domain in full, completed from reference TRBV30 and TRBJ2-3, reads SQTIHQWPATLVQPVGSPLSLECTVEGTSNPNLYWYRQAAGRGLQLLFYSVGIGQISSEVPQNLSASRPQDRQFILSSKKLLLSDSGFYLCAWIREGDTQYFGPGTRLTVL.

This clonotype has only a few counts. This chain joins TRBV5-1 and TRBJ1-2; D unclear. Deletions cut 2 bases from V and 4 bases from J, with 6 bases between. Germline V gene lookup returns CDR1 SGHRS and CDR2 YFSETQ. This CDR3 region has 12 residues. The CDR3 DNA sequence: TGCGCCAGCAGCTTCACGGGCTATGGCTACACCTTC. Translation gives CASSFTGYGYTF.

The chain uses TRBV29-1 and TRBJ2-7; possible D gene TRBD1, 6 bases. Germline V gene sequence: CDR1 SQVTM, CDR2 ANQGSEA. V dropped 6 bases and J dropped 1 base, with 13 bases sitting between them. This CDR3 comprises 13 residues. CDR3 sequence (DNA): TGCAGCGTCCGGGACACTTCGTCCTACGAGCAGTACTTC. Its protein is CSVRDTSSYEQYF.

This sequence joins TRBV12-3 or TRBV12-4 and TRBJ1-6; no clear D. Trimming left V 5 bases short and J 10 bases short, with 15 bases between. This CDR3 is built from 14 residues. The CDR3, as DNA: TGTGCCAGCAGTACCGGACGCCTAGGGTCACCCCTCCACTTT. It translates to CASSTGRLGSPLHF.

The chain links TRBV3-1 to TRBJ2-1; 9 positions agree with TRBD1. This CDR3 region has 16 residues. The V segment lost 5 bases and the J segment 6 bases; nucleotides outside the gene matches: 11. The germline V gene encodes CDR1 LGHDT and CDR2 YNNKEL (reference sequence). CDR3 nucleotide sequence: TGTGCCAGCAGCGAATTCCCCGGGACAGGGCTCAATGAGCAGTTCTTC. It yields the protein CASSEFPGTGLNEQFF.

This clonotype was recorded many times. The chain is built from TRBV28 and TRBJ1-3; 12 bases map to TRBD1. The germline gives CDR1 MDHEN, CDR2 SYDVKM. The CDR3 has 18 residues. The V and J ends lost 6 bases and 3 bases, in that order; junction bases with no gene match: 12. CDR3 amino acids: CASSIRPGTGGFGNTIYF. The CDR3, as DNA: TGTGCCAGCAGCATACGACCCGGGACAGGGGGCTTTGGAAACACCATATATTTT.

The chain joins TRBV29-1 to TRBJ2-3; D possibly corresponds to TRBD2 (6 bases). The CDR3 length is 13 residues. The germline CDR1 and CDR2 sequences are SQVTM and ANQGSEA. CDR3 sequence reads: CILGSGLTDTQYF. The CDR3 DNA sequence: TGCATCCTCGGGAGTGGCCTCACAGATACGCAGTATTTT.